Presented here are 26 T cell receptor beta chains from one specimen sequenced in a study of CD8+CD57+ T cells in acquired aplastic anemia. Genomic DNA templated the TCR beta VDJ and CDR3 profiling. TCRdb passed the reads through MiXCR, listing each CDR3 protein once. The sample records around 170,000 distinct CDR3 sequences, 63% being singletons. Sequencing was performed on sorted CD4+, CD8+, or CD8+CD57+ T cells (not recorded which) from PBMCs. These receptors were obtained from a human donor in good health.

This clonotype showed up many times. The J gene is TRBJ1-1, the V gene TRBV4-1; unclear D gene. V was clipped by 1 base and J by 6 bases, with 9 bases between them. Germline CDR1 reads MGHRA; CDR2 reads YSYEKL. CDR3 size: 13 residues. The CDR3 region has the DNA TGCGCCAGCAGCCAAGGGCCCCCTGCTGAAGCTTTCTTT. This gives the protein CASSQGPPAEAFF.

The rearrangement links TRBV20-1 to TRBJ1-2, with a weak D call TRBD1 (5 bases). Per the germline V gene, CDR1 is DFQATT and CDR2 is SNEGSKA (reference sequence). CDR3 length: 12 amino acids. V dropped 0 bases and J dropped 3 bases, with 5 bases sitting between them. This CDR3 is CSARDRDYGYTF. CDR3 in DNA: TGCAGTGCTAGAGACAGGGACTATGGCTACACCTTC.

This clonotype was counted ten times or more. The chain links TRBV5-8 to TRBJ2-7; D call uncertain. V was trimmed by 4 bases and J by 2 bases, leaving 19 bases between them. This CDR3 comprises 16 residues. CDR1 is SGHTS, CDR2 YDEGEE, per germline. The CDR3 DNA sequence: TGTGCCAGCAGCCCCCGACCAGGCCTCGAAGCCTACGAGCAGTACTTC. This encodes CASSPRPGLEAYEQYF.

The CDR3 sequence is CSARGPGLHYEQYF. Written as DNA, the CDR3 is TGCAGTGCTAGAGGGCCGGGACTACACTACGAGCAGTACTTC. This sequence joins TRBV20-1 and TRBJ2-7, with 7 bases that match TRBD2. CDR3 length: 14 amino acids. J was trimmed by 3 bases and V by 1 base; bases with no gene match: 6. CDR1 DFQATT and CDR2 SNEGSKA come from the germline V gene (reference sequence).

The chain recombines TRBV19 with TRBJ2-2, with TRBD2 as a possible D gene (6 bases). CDR3 length: 16 amino acids. Between the trimmed V and J ends, which lost 5 bases and 6 bases, there was a span of 19 bases. Per the germline V gene, CDR1 is LNHDA and CDR2 is SQIVND (reference sequence). In DNA form, the CDR3 reads TGTGCCAGTAGTTCGCCTTGGGGGGAGTTCGCCGGGGAGCTGTTTTTT. It yields the protein CASSSPWGEFAGELFF.

The gene calls are TRBV29-1 and TRBJ2-5; 8 bases agree with TRBD2. This CDR3 region has 16 residues. From germline, CDR1 is SQVTM and CDR2 ANQGSEA. V lost 1 base, J lost 2 bases, and 9 bases stayed unmatched. The CDR3 bases are TGCAGCGTTGAAGGGTGGAGCGGGAGTGTTCAAGAGACCCAGTACTTC. Its protein is CSVEGWSGSVQETQYF.

This clonotype was detected ten times or more. The chain links TRBV4-1 to TRBJ1-6; TRBD1 agrees at 7 bases. Germline V gene sequence: CDR1 MGHRA, CDR2 YSYEKL. The CDR3 spans 16 residues. Trimming took 3 bases from V and 1 from J; bases not matched to a gene: 3. For the CDR3, the DNA is TGCGCCAGCAGCCAGGACAGGCCGTCCTATAATTCACCCCTCCACTTT. It encodes CASSQDRPSYNSPLHF.

The chain recombines TRBV5-1 with TRBJ2-5; 9 bases match TRBD1. After removal of 4 bases from V and 3 bases from J, the junction contained 7 bases not matched to a gene. The CDR3 length is 15 residues. The germline CDR1 and CDR2 sequences are SGHRS and YFSETQ. The CDR3 coding sequence is TGCGCCAGCAGCCAGAAGGGACAGGGTGAAGAGACCCAGTACTTC. The encoded protein is CASSQKGQGEETQYF.

On this clonotype itself: At one boundary the junction diverges from the germline segment, which might be a read error. The chain employs TRBV25-1 and TRBJ1-4, with D tentatively TRBD1 (6 bases). The CDR3 spans 18 residues. From germline, CDR1 is MGHDK and CDR2 SYGVNS. The CDR3 here is CASSDPGTLLTTDEKLFF. In DNA, the CDR3 is TGTGCCAGCAGTGATCCCGGGACACTCCTTACAACTGATGAGAAACTGTTTTTT.

This clonotype occurred once. The chain couples TRBV12-3 or TRBV12-4 to TRBJ2-7; TRBD2 matches 8 bases. J was trimmed by 7 bases and V by 1 base; bases with no gene match: 9. This CDR3 comprises 15 residues. CDR3 region: CASSLVSGGPSEQYF. The CDR3 coding sequence is TGTGCCAGCAGTTTAGTGTCGGGAGGGCCGAGTGAGCAGTACTTC.

The V and J genes are TRBV9 and TRBJ2-3; weak D call: TRBD2 (7 bases). Trimming cost V 0 bases and J 5 bases, with 16 bases left between them. The CDR3 has 16 residues. Germline CDR1 reads SGDLS; CDR2 reads YYNGEE. The CDR3 reads CASSVGRGAQVDTQYF. The CDR3 DNA reads as TGTGCCAGCAGCGTAGGTCGGGGGGCCCAGGTAGATACGCAGTATTTT. Filled out from reference TRBV9 and TRBJ2-3, the complete variable domain reads DSGVTQTPKHLITATGQRVTLRCSPRSGDLSVYWYQQSLDQGLQFLIQYYNGEERAKGNILERFSAQQFPDLHSELNLSSLELGDSALYFCASSVGRGAQVDTQYFGPGTRLTVL.

The gene calls are TRBV3-1 and TRBJ2-7; TRBD1 aligns across 9 bases. V shed 4 bases, J shed 3 bases, and the junction held 7 bases outside the gene matches. The V gene's germline CDR1 is LGHDT and CDR2 YNNKEL (reference sequence). The CDR3 has 15 residues. In DNA, the CDR3 is TGTGCCAGCAGCCCGCCGGGACAGGGCTTCTACGAGCAGTACTTC. It yields the protein CASSPPGQGFYEQYF.

A few counts support this clonotype. This rearrangement joins TRBV10-1 to TRBJ2-3; 8 nucleotides align to TRBD1. Trimming cost V 8 bases and J 6 bases; bases outside gene matches: 4. CDR3 length equals 12 residues. CDR1 and CDR2 (germline): WNHNN, SYGVQD (reference sequence). In nucleotides, the CDR3 is TGCGCCAGCTCAGGGGACAGGGATACGCAGTATTTT. It encodes CASSGDRDTQYF.

The V and J genes are TRBV6-1 and TRBJ2-5, with a weak D call TRBD2 (5 bases). Germline-derived CDR1 and CDR2 are MNHNS and SASEGT. The CDR3 length is 13 residues. V was clipped by 7 bases and J by 4 bases, with 13 bases between them. The CDR3 sequence: CASKGEAGETQYF. As DNA, the CDR3 is TGTGCCAGCAAGGGTGAGGCGGGAGAGACCCAGTACTTC.

V usage is TRBV29-1 and J usage is TRBJ2-7, with unresolved D. Germline V lookup: CDR1 SQVTM, CDR2 ANQGSEA. The ends were cut back, 8 bases at V and 1 base at J, with 12 bases in the middle. The CDR3 has 12 residues. The CDR3 sequence: CSSEFGSYEQYF. CDR3 nucleotide sequence: TGCAGCAGTGAATTCGGTTCCTACGAGCAGTACTTC.

CDR3 coding DNA: TGTGCCAGCAGTGTATTTGGACAGGGGGGTGGCTACACCTTC. As protein: CASSVFGQGGGYTF. The V gene is TRBV2, the J gene TRBJ1-2, with TRBD1 matching 10 bases. With 4 bases clipped from V and 7 bases from J, the junction kept 6 bases outside the gene matches. Germline values: CDR1 SNHLY, CDR2 FYNNEI. This CDR3 is 14 amino acids long.

In this sample, this clonotype turned up a few times. The chain couples TRBV29-1 to TRBJ2-1; maybe TRBD2 (6 bases). The CDR3 consists of 16 residues. Germline V gene lookup returns CDR1 SQVTM and CDR2 ANQGSEA. V was clipped by 3 bases and J by 7 bases, with 22 bases between them. CDR3 sequence: CSVDLTGTLQRNEQFF. Written as DNA, the CDR3 is TGCAGCGTTGATTTAACCGGGACTTTGCAGCGGAATGAGCAGTTCTTC.

Details on this clonotype: Germline and junction disagree at one end, which may indicate a read error. The chain is built from TRBV5-1 and TRBJ2-2; D could derive from TRBD1 or TRBD2 (5 bases each). The germline V gene encodes CDR1 SGHRS and CDR2 YFSETQ. The CDR3 loop spans 11 amino acids. CDR3: CASSDPGGLFF. DNA of the CDR3: TGCGCCAGCAGCGACCCTGGGGGGCTGTTTTTT.

The chain carries TRBV10-3 and TRBJ2-7; 8 nucleotides align to TRBD2. V shed 10 bases, J shed 0 bases, and the junction held 8 bases outside the gene matches. This CDR3 contains 14 residues. Germline V gives CDR1 ENHRY, CDR2 SYGVKD. CDR3 loop: CATGGGSASYEQYF. CDR3 bases: TGTGCCACCGGGGGGGGGTCGGCCTCCTACGAGCAGTACTTC.

The rearrangement uses TRBV7-2 and TRBJ2-7; tentatively, D is TRBD2 (5 bases). Germline V gene lookup returns CDR1 SGHTA and CDR2 FQGNSA. The CDR3 is 15 residues long. Trimming left V 0 bases short and J 3 bases short, with 12 bases between. CDR3 protein: CASSLAPGVNYEQYF. The CDR3 region has the DNA TGTGCCAGCAGCTTAGCGCCCGGGGTCAACTACGAGCAGTACTTC.

The chain joins TRBV24-1 to TRBJ2-7; D unresolved. The germline V gene has CDR1 KGHDR and CDR2 SFDVKD. Trimming took off 5 bases at V and 3 bases at J, with 16 bases between the two ends. The CDR3 has 15 residues. CDR3 protein: CATSAWEDVNYEQYF. The DNA of the CDR3 is TGTGCCACCAGTGCCTGGGAAGACGTCAACTACGAGCAGTACTTC.

On this clonotype: This may be a read error, as it is one base from a much larger clone. The chain recombines TRBV5-1 with TRBJ2-1; 7 bases align to TRBD1. From germline, CDR1 is SGHRS and CDR2 YFSETQ. The length of the CDR3 is 16 residues. The CDR3 DNA reads TGCGTCAGCAGCGGAATAACAGGGGTCTCCTACAATGAGCAGTTCTTC. This translates into CVSSGITGVSYNEQFF.

Ten or more counts support this clonotype. The chain links TRBV28 to TRBJ1-2, with 9 bases that match TRBD1. The ends lost 3 bases at V and 4 bases at J; junction bases unmatched: 3. Germline CDR1 MDHEN, CDR2 SYDVKM. The CDR3 length is 14 residues. The CDR3 DNA reads as TGTGCCAGCAGTTTGGGACAGGGCGTCTATGGCTACACCTTC. Protein product: CASSLGQGVYGYTF.

The genes are TRBV24-1 and TRBJ1-1, with D tentatively TRBD1 (6 bases). The V gene lost 2 bases and the J gene lost 6 bases, with 15 bases spanning the gap. The germline gives CDR1 KGHDR, CDR2 SFDVKD. CDR3 length equals 15 residues. CDR3 nucleotides: TGTGCCACCAGTGATTCTCGGGGGGCTTATCCTGAAGCTTTCTTT. Amino acid sequence: CATSDSRGAYPEAFF.

The rearrangement joins TRBV30 to TRBJ2-7; TRBD1 agrees at 7 bases. Germline-derived CDR1 and CDR2 are GTSNPN and SVGIG (reference sequence). V was clipped by 2 bases and J by 5 bases; unmatched bases: 6. This CDR3 spans 13 amino acids. The CDR3 bases are TGTGCCTGGAGTATATTAGGGGGCGACGAGCAGTACTTC. This translates into CAWSILGGDEQYF. Full variable domain (missing parts from reference TRBV30 and TRBJ2-7): SQTIHQWPATLVQPVGSPLSLECTVEGTSNPNLYWYRQAAGRGLQLLFYSVGIGQISSEVPQNLSASRPQDRQFILSSKKLLLSDSGFYLCAWSILGGDEQYFGPGTRLTVT.

The CDR3 nucleotides are TGTGCCAGCAGCGTCCCGGAGCGGGGTACCTACGAGCAGTACTTC. It encodes CASSVPERGTYEQYF. V is TRBV7-9 and J is TRBJ2-7, with 7 bases fitting TRBD2. Germline CDR1 and CDR2: SEHNR and FQNEAQ (reference sequence). J lost 2 bases, V lost 5 bases, and 9 bases had no gene match. CDR3 size: 15 residues.